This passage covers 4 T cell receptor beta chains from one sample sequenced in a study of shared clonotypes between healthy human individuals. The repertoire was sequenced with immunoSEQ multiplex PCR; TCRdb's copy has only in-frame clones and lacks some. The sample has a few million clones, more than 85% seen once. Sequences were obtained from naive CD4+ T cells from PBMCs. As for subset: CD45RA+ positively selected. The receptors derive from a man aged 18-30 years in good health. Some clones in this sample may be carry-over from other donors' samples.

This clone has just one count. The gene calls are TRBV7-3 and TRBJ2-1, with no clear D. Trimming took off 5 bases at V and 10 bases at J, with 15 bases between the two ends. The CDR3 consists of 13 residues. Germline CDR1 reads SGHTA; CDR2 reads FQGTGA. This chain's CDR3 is CASSPSGLTEQFF. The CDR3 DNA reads TGTGCCAGCAGCCCCTCCGGGCTCACGGAGCAGTTCTTC.

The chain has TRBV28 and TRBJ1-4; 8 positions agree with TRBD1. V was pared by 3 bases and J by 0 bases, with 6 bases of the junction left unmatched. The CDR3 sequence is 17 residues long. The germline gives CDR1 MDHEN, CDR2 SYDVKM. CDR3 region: CASSFHQGASTNEKLFF. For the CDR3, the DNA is TGTGCCAGCAGTTTTCACCAGGGGGCCTCAACTAATGAAAAACTGTTTTTT.

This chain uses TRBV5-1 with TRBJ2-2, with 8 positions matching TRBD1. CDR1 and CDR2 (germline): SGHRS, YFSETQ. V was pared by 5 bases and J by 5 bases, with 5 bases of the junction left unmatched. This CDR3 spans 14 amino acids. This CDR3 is CASRSQGATGELFF. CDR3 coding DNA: TGCGCCAGCAGGTCCCAGGGGGCGACCGGGGAGCTGTTTTTT.

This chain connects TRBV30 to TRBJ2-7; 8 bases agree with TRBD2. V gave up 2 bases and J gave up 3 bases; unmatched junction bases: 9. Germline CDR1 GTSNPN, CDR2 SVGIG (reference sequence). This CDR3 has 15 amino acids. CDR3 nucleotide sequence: TGTGCCTGGAGTCCTGGCGGGAGGTCCAACTACGAGCAGTACTTC. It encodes CAWSPGGRSNYEQYF.